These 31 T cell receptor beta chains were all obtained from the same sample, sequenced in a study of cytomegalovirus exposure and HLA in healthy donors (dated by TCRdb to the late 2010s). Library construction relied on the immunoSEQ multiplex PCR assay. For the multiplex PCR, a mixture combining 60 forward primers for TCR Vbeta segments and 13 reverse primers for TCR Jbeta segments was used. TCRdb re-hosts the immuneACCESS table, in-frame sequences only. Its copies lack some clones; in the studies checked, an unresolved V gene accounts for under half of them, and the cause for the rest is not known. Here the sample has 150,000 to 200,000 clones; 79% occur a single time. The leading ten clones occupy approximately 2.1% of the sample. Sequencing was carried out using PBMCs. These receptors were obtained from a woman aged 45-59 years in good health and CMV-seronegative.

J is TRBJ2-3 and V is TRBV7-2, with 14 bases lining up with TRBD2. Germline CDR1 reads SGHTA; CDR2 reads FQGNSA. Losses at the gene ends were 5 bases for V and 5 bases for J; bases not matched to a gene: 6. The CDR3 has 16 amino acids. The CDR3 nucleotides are TGTGCCAGCAGCCCGACTAGCGGGAGGGCCGTAGATACGCAGTATTTT. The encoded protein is CASSPTSGRAVDTQYF.

As DNA, the CDR3 is TGTGCCAGCAGCGTTCCGACAGGGACTAGCACAGATACGCAGTATTTT. As protein: CASSVPTGTSTDTQYF. The gene calls are TRBV9 and TRBJ2-3; perhaps TRBD1 as D (7 bases). Trimming shortened V by 2 bases and J by 0 bases, and 13 bases separated the two germline ends. CDR1 SGDLS and CDR2 YYNGEE come from the germline V gene. The length of the CDR3 is 16 residues.

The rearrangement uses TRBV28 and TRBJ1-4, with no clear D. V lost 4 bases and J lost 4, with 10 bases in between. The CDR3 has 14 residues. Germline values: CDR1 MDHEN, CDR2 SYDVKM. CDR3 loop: CASSSMGFNEKLFF. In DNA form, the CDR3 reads TGTGCCAGCAGTTCTATGGGCTTTAATGAAAAACTGTTTTTT. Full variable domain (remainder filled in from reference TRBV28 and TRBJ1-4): DVKVTQSSRYLVKRTGEKVFLECVQDMDHENMFWYRQDPGLGLRLIYFSYDVKMKEKGDIPEGYSVSREKKERFSLILESASTNQTSMYLCASSSMGFNEKLFFGSGTQLSVL.

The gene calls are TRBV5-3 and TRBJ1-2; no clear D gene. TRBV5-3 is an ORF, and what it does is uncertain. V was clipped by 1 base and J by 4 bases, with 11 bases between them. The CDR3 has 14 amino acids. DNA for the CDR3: TGTGCCAGAAGCTTGACAGTGGATGTCTATGGCTACACCTTC. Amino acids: CARSLTVDVYGYTF.

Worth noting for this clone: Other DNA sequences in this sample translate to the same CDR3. CDR3 sequence: CASSPGQGGQPQHF. The CDR3 nucleotides read TGTGCCAGCTCACCAGGACAGGGGGGTCAGCCCCAGCATTTT. The chain links TRBV18 to TRBJ1-5; 10 bases are a match to TRBD1. This CDR3 comprises 14 residues. CDR1 is KGHSH and CDR2 is LQKENI in the germline V gene. The V and J ends lost 2 bases and 6 bases, in that order; junction bases with no gene match: 1.

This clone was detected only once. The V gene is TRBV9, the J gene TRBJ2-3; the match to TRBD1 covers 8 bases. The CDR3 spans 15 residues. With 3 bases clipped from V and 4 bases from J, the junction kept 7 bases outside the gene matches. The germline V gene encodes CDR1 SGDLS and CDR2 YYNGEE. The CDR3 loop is CASSAGRTGPDTQYF. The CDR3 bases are TGTGCCAGCAGCGCAGGAAGGACAGGGCCAGATACGCAGTATTTT.

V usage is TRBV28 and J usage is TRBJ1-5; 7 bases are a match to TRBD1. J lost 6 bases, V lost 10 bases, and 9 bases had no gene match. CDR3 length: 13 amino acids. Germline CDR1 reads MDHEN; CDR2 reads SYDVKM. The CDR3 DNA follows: TGTGCCACCCAGACAGGGACGTTTCAGCCCCAGCATTTT. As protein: CATQTGTFQPQHF.

CDR3 amino acids: CASSGLSGNTEAFF. CDR3 nucleotides: TGTGCCAGCAGTGGTCTCTCGGGGAACACTGAAGCTTTCTTT. This chain links TRBV6-1 with TRBJ1-1, with unresolved D. This CDR3 comprises 14 residues. Trimming removed 4 bases from V and 1 base from J, with 10 bases in between. Germline V CDR1 and CDR2: MNHNS, SASEGT.

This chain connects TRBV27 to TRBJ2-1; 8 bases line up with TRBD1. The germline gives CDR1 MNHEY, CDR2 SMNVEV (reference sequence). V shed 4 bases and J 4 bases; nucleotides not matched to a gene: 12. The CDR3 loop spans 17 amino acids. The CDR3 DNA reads TGTGCCAGCAGTTCGACCATTTACAGGGGGTTTTACAATGAGCAGTTCTTC. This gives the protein CASSSTIYRGFYNEQFF.

CDR3 sequence: CASSQSTGLGGNTIYF. The CDR3 DNA sequence: TGTGCCAGCAGTCAGAGTACAGGGTTGGGAGGAAACACCATATATTTT. The chain joins TRBV28 to TRBJ1-3; D may be TRBD1 (6 bases). The CDR3 length is 16 residues. The V gene lost 5 bases and the J gene lost 4 bases, with 18 bases spanning the gap. CDR1 is MDHEN, CDR2 SYDVKM, per germline.

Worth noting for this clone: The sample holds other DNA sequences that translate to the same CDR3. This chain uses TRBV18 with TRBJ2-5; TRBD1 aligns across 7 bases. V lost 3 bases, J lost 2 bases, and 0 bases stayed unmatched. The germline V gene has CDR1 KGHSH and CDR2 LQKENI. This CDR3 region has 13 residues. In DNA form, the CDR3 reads TGTGCCAGCTCACCGGGACAGCAAGAGACCCAGTACTTC. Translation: CASSPGQQETQYF.

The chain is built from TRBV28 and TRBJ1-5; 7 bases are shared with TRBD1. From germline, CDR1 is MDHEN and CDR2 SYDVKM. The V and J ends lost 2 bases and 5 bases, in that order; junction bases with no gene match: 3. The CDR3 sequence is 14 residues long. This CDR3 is CASSLARGDQPQHF. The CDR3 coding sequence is TGTGCCAGCAGTTTAGCCAGGGGGGATCAGCCCCAGCATTTT.

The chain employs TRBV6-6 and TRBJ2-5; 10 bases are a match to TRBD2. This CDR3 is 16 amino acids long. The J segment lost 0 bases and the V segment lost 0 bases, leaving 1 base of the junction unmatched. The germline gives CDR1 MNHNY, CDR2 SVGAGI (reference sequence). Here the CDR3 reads CASSYSTSGYQETQYF. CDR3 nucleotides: TGTGCCAGCAGTTACTCGACTAGCGGGTACCAAGAGACCCAGTACTTC.

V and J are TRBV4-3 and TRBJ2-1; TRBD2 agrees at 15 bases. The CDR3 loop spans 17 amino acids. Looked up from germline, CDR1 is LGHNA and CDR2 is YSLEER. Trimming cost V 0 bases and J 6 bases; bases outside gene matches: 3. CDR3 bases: TGCGCCAGCAGCCAAGAGCCGGGACTAGCGGGAGGCAATGAGCAGTTCTTC. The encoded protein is CASSQEPGLAGGNEQFF.

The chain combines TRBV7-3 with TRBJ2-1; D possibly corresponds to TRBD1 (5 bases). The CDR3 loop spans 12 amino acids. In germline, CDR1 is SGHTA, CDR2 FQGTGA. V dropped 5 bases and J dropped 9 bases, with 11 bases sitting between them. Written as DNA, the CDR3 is TGTGCCAGCAGCAGGGGTGTGTCTGAGCAGTTCTTC. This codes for CASSRGVSEQFF.

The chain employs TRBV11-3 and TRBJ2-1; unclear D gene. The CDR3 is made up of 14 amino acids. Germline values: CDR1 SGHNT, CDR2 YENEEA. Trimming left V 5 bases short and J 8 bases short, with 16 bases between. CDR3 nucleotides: TGTGCCAGCAGCCGAACTGCTTCGGTCGATGAGCAGTTCTTC. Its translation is CASSRTASVDEQFF.

The DNA for the CDR3 is TGTGCCAGCCTTAAAGCACAGGGGGCGGTCGGGGAGCTGTTTTTT. This gives the protein CASLKAQGAVGELFF. The chain uses TRBV28 and TRBJ2-2, with 9 bases aligning to TRBD1. This CDR3 region has 15 residues. V lost 8 bases and J lost 7; bases outside the gene matches: 11. Germline CDR1 reads MDHEN; CDR2 reads SYDVKM.

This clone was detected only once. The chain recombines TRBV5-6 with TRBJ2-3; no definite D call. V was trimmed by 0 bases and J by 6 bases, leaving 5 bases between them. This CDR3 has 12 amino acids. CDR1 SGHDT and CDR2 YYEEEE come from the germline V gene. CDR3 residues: CASSLGRDTQYF. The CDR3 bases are TGTGCCAGCAGCTTGGGCCGGGATACGCAGTATTTT.

The CDR3 reads CSVTTLGGRSETQYF. The CDR3 DNA sequence: TGCAGCGTTACGACCCTGGGGGGACGTTCGGAGACCCAGTACTTC. The rearrangement joins TRBV29-1 to TRBJ2-5; D possibly corresponds to TRBD2 (6 bases). The germline CDR1 and CDR2 sequences are SQVTM and ANQGSEA. Trimming removed 5 bases from V and 5 bases from J, with 21 bases in between. The CDR3 spans 15 residues.

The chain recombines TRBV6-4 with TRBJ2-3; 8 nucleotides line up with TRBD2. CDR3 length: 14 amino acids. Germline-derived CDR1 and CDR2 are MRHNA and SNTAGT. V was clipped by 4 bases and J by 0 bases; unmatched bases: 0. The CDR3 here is CASSASGSTDTQYF. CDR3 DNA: TGTGCCAGCAGTGCTAGCGGGAGCACAGATACGCAGTATTTT.

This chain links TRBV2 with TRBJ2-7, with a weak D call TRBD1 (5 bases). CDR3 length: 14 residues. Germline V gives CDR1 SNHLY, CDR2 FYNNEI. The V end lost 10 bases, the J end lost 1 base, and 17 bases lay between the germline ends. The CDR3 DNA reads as TGTGCCATCTCCCGTCAAGACAGATCCTACGAGCAGTACTTC. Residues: CAISRQDRSYEQYF.

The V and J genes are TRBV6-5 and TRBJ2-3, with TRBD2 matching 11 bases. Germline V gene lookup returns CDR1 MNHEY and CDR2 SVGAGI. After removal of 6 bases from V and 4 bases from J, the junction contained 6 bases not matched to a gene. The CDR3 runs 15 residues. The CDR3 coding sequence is TGTGCCAGCAGAAGAACTAGCGGGAGTTCAGATACGCAGTATTTT. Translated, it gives CASRRTSGSSDTQYF.

CDR3 DNA: TGTGCCAGCAACAGGGCAACTAATGAAAAACTGTTTTTT. This sequence encodes CASNRATNEKLFF. This chain links TRBV6-5 with TRBJ1-4; D perhaps matches TRBD1 (6 bases). Trimming cost V 7 bases and J 0 bases, with 6 bases left between them. The CDR3 consists of 13 residues. Germline CDR1 MNHEY, CDR2 SVGAGI.

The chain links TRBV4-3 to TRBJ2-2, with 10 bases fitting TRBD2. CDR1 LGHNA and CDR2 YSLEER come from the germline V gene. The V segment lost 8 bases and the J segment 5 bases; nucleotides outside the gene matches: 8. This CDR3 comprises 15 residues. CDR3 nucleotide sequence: TGCGCCAGCGGAAAGCGGGGGGGCAGTACCGGGGAGCTGTTTTTT. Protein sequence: CASGKRGGSTGELFF.

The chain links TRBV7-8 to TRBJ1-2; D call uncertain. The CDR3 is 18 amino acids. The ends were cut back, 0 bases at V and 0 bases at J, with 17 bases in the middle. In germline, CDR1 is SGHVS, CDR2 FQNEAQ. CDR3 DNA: TGTGCCAGCAGCTTAGCGAGGGCAGGCCAGTTCCCTAACTATGGCTACACCTTC. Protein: CASSLARAGQFPNYGYTF.

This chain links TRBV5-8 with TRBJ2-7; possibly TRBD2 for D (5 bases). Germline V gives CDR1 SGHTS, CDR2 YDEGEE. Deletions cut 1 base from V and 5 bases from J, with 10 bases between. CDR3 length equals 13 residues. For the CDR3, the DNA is TGTGCCAGCAGCTTGACGGGGAACAACGAGCAGTACTTC. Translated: CASSLTGNNEQYF.

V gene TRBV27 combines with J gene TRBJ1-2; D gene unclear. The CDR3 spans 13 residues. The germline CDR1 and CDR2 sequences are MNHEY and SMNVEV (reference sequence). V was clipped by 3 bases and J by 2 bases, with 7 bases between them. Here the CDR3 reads CASSLAGNYGYTF. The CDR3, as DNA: TGTGCCAGCAGTTTGGCAGGAAACTATGGCTACACCTTC.

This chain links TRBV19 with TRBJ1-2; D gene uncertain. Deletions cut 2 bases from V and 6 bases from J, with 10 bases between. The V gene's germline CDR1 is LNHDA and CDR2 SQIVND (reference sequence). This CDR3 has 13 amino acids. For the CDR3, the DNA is TGTGCCAGTAGTATATGGCAGGCCCATGGCTACACCTTC. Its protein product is CASSIWQAHGYTF.

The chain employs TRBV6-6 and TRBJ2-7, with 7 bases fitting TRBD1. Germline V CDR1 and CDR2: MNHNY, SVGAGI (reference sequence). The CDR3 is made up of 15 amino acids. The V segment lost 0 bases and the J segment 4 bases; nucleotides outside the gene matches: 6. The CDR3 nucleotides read TGTGCCAGCAGTTACTCGACTGGGACAGCATACGAGCAGTACTTC. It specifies CASSYSTGTAYEQYF.

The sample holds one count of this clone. CDR3 DNA sequence: TGTGCCAGCGGGAGCTCCTACGAGCAGTACTTC. Protein product: CASGSSYEQYF. The chain links TRBV6-5 to TRBJ2-7; perhaps TRBD2 as D (5 bases). The length of the CDR3 is 11 residues. CDR1 is MNHEY and CDR2 is SVGAGI in the germline V gene. V shed 8 bases and J shed 0 bases, with 5 bases lying between them.

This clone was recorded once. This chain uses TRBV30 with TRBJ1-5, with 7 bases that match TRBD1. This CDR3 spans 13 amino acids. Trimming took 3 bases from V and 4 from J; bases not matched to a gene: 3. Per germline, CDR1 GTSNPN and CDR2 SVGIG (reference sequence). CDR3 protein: CAWSLRGNQPQHF. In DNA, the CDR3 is TGTGCCTGGAGCCTCAGGGGGAATCAGCCCCAGCATTTT.